The 23 T cell receptor beta chains presented below share a single source sample, sequenced in a study of blood T cell repertoires in COVID-19 (dated by TCRdb to between 2020 and 2021). Libraries were built with the immunoSEQ multiplex PCR assay. TCRdb mirrors the immuneACCESS table, restricted to in-frame sequences. Some clones are absent from its copies; in checked studies, under half trace to an unresolved V gene, and the reason for the others is unknown. The sample contains some 250,000 clones, around 90% of them found a single time. The ten largest make up about 0.65% of the sample. The sample taken for sequencing was peripheral blood. The receptor source for this set is a human donor in a cohort sampled during active COVID-19.

The gene calls are TRBV4-1 and TRBJ2-7; 11 bases are a match to TRBD1. V was clipped by 0 bases and J by 1 base; unmatched bases: 5. The CDR3 contains 17 residues. From germline, CDR1 is MGHRA and CDR2 YSYEKL. The CDR3 reads CASSQDLDRGPSYEQYF. Written as DNA, the CDR3 is TGCGCCAGCAGCCAAGATCTGGACAGGGGGCCTTCCTACGAGCAGTACTTC.

The chain carries TRBV10-3 and TRBJ1-5; 12 bases are a match to TRBD1. V lost 6 bases to trimming and J lost 6 bases; unmatched junction nucleotides: 6. Germline V lookup: CDR1 ENHRY, CDR2 SYGVKD. This CDR3 has 15 amino acids. The CDR3 is CAISLGQGAGQPQHF. The CDR3 nucleotides are TGTGCCATCAGCCTGGGACAGGGGGCCGGTCAGCCCCAGCATTTT.

The chain combines TRBV10-3 with TRBJ1-2; D is uncertain. The V end lost 2 bases, the J end lost 6 bases, and 22 bases lay between the germline ends. This CDR3 comprises 17 residues. Germline V CDR1 and CDR2: ENHRY, SYGVKD. The CDR3 sequence is CAISEPFKATPAHGYTF. The CDR3 DNA sequence: TGTGCCATCAGTGAGCCCTTTAAAGCGACCCCTGCTCATGGCTACACCTTC.

The chain recombines TRBV4-1 with TRBJ2-1; tentative D call: TRBD1 (5 bases). V was shortened by 1 base and J by 5 bases, with 18 bases between the two germline ends. Germline V gives CDR1 MGHRA, CDR2 YSYEKL. This CDR3 has 17 residues. CDR3 in amino acids: CASSQVKRQGRDNEQFF. The CDR3 DNA reads as TGCGCCAGCAGCCAAGTCAAGAGGCAGGGTCGGGACAATGAGCAGTTCTTC.

The chain uses TRBV29-1 and TRBJ2-7; 7 nucleotides line up with TRBD2. The CDR3 runs to 14 residues. V lost 6 bases, J lost 0 bases, and 8 bases stayed unmatched. Germline CDR1 and CDR2: SQVTM and ANQGSEA. CDR3 coding DNA: TGCAGCGTGGAACTAGCGCCCAGCTCCTACGAGCAGTACTTC. The encoded protein is CSVELAPSSYEQYF.

J is TRBJ2-2 and V is TRBV11-2, with D perhaps matching TRBD1 (5 bases). CDR1 SGHAT and CDR2 FQNNGV come from the germline V gene. CDR3 length equals 15 residues. V lost 2 bases and J 1 base, leaving 8 bases between the germline ends. CDR3 in DNA: TGTGCCAGCAGCTTATCCGGACAGAACACCGGGGAGCTGTTTTTT. Its protein product is CASSLSGQNTGELFF.

The gene calls are TRBV11-2 and TRBJ1-1; TRBD1 matches 7 bases. The J segment lost 1 base and the V segment lost 1 base, leaving 6 bases of the junction unmatched. The CDR3 extends over 16 amino acids. CDR1 is SGHAT, CDR2 FQNNGV, per germline. CDR3 nucleotide sequence: TGTGCCAGCAGCTTAGGGACAGGCGGGTGGAACACTGAAGCTTTCTTT. Residues: CASSLGTGGWNTEAFF.

The chain joins TRBV3-1 (or the pseudogene TRBV3-2) to TRBJ1-1; D unclear. Germline CDR1 is LGHDT and CDR2 is YNNKEL (reference sequence). V was pared by 1 base and J by 4 bases, with 7 bases between. The CDR3 contains 13 residues. The CDR3 loop is CASSQVGSTEAFF. The CDR3 DNA reads as TGTGCCAGCAGCCAAGTTGGTAGCACTGAAGCTTTCTTT.

The chain couples TRBV27 to TRBJ1-5; D remains unclear. In germline, CDR1 is MNHEY, CDR2 SMNVEV (reference sequence). V lost 3 bases to trimming and J lost 4 bases, with 16 bases between them. CDR3 length equals 16 residues. This chain's CDR3 is CASSLSSSGWNQPQHF. CDR3 bases: TGTGCCAGCAGTTTGTCCAGCTCGGGATGGAATCAGCCCCAGCATTTT.

J is TRBJ1-5 and V is TRBV24-1; 11 bases match TRBD1. V was pared by 10 bases and J by 5 bases, with 3 bases of the junction left unmatched. Germline loops: CDR1 KGHDR, CDR2 SFDVKD. This CDR3 has 13 amino acids. CDR3 amino acids: CATRGQGDQPQHF. The CDR3 nucleotides are TGTGCCACTAGGGGACAGGGGGATCAGCCCCAGCATTTT.

This chain joins TRBV13 and TRBJ2-2, with 9 bases lining up with TRBD2. V shed 1 base and J 5 bases; nucleotides not matched to a gene: 5. CDR1 and CDR2 (germline): PRHDT, FYEKMQ (reference sequence). The CDR3 consists of 16 residues. The CDR3 spells CASSLVAGESTGELFF. The CDR3 DNA is TGTGCCAGCAGCTTAGTAGCGGGGGAGAGTACCGGGGAGCTGTTTTTT. Combining the CDR3 with reference TRBV13 and TRBJ2-2 gives the whole variable domain AAGVIQSPRHLIKEKRETATLKCYPIPRHDTVYWYQQGPGQDPQFLISFYEKMQSDKGSIPDRFSAQQFSDYHSELNMSSLELGDSALYFCASSLVAGESTGELFFGEGSRLTVL.

This chain links TRBV19 with TRBJ2-2, with 9 bases fitting TRBD1. The CDR3 has 14 residues. Germline-derived CDR1 and CDR2 are LNHDA and SQIVND (reference sequence). The trim removed 11 bases at V and 1 base at J, leaving 5 bases unmatched. In DNA, the CDR3 is TGTGCCGCAAGGACAGGGGAGAACACCGGGGAGCTGTTTTTT. Its protein product is CAARTGENTGELFF.

The chain is built from TRBV30 and TRBJ1-2, with 9 nucleotides matching TRBD1. The CDR3 contains 13 residues. Trimming at V came to 2 bases and at J to 4 bases, leaving 2 bases not matched to a gene. CDR1 GTSNPN and CDR2 SVGIG come from the germline V gene (reference sequence). CDR3 coding DNA: TGTGCCTGGAGTACAGGGGGCGCCTATGGCTACACCTTC. This sequence encodes CAWSTGGAYGYTF.

The chain combines TRBV12-2 with TRBJ2-5; TRBD1 is the table's D call and was not checked against the DNA. TRBV12-2 is listed as a pseudogene. The CDR3 covers 14 residues. The CDR3 DNA follows: TGTGCAAGTCGCTTAGCAGGGGGCGGGGAGACCCAGTACTTC. The encoded protein is CASRLAGGGETQYF.

The chain links TRBV7-2 to TRBJ1-6, with D perhaps matching TRBD1 (5 bases). The CDR3 consists of 14 residues. Germline-derived CDR1 and CDR2 are SGHTA and FQGNSA. The V and J ends lost 4 bases and 8 bases respectively, with 12 bases between them. This chain's CDR3 is CASSSTVGDSPLHF. As DNA, the CDR3 is TGTGCCAGCAGCTCGACAGTTGGCGATTCACCCCTCCACTTT.

The chain links TRBV2 to TRBJ1-1, with D possibly matching TRBD1 (6 bases). The germline V gene has CDR1 SNHLY and CDR2 FYNNEI. This CDR3 is built from 13 residues. V was cut by 4 bases and J by 11 bases, with 17 bases left in between. CDR3 sequence (DNA): TGTGCCAGCAGTGTCGGCGGGGGCAGGAGGGCTTTCTTT. This gives the protein CASSVGGGRRAFF.

J is TRBJ1-3 and V is TRBV19; D is unresolved. The CDR3 runs 14 residues. The V end was cut by 5 bases, the J end by 2 bases, with 10 bases between. Germline V lookup: CDR1 LNHDA, CDR2 SQIVND (reference sequence). CDR3 sequence (DNA): TGTGCCAGTAGTTCGGACTGGGCTGGAAACACCATATATTTT. As protein: CASSSDWAGNTIYF.

The chain has TRBV28 and TRBJ2-7; TRBD2 might be the D (7 bases). Trimming removed 7 bases from V and 5 bases from J, with 15 bases in between. The CDR3 length is 13 residues. Germline CDR1 MDHEN, CDR2 SYDVKM. Written as DNA, the CDR3 is TGTGCCAGCACATATCGGGGGGCGGACGAGCAGTACTTC. It codes for CASTYRGADEQYF.

V gene TRBV11-2 combines with J gene TRBJ1-5; D unresolved. Germline lookup yields CDR1 SGHAT and CDR2 FQNNGV. V lost 0 bases to trimming and J lost 0 bases, with 3 bases between them. This CDR3 contains 14 residues. In DNA form, the CDR3 reads TGTGCCAGCAGCTTAGATCGTAGCAATCAGCCCCAGCATTTT. This codes for CASSLDRSNQPQHF.

In its sample, this clone was seen once. This chain connects TRBV19 to TRBJ1-5; tentative D call: TRBD1 (5 bases). Between the trimmed V and J ends, which lost 6 bases and 0 bases, there was a span of 12 bases. This CDR3 region has 15 residues. The germline gives CDR1 LNHDA, CDR2 SQIVND (reference sequence). CDR3 coding DNA: TGTGCCAGTAGAGCAACAGGCCATAGCAATCAGCCCCAGCATTTT. This codes for CASRATGHSNQPQHF.

The V gene is TRBV11-2, the J gene TRBJ1-4; 9 bases align to TRBD1. After removal of 9 bases from V and 7 bases from J, the junction contained 6 bases not matched to a gene. The CDR3 has 13 amino acids. CDR1 and CDR2 (germline): SGHAT, FQNNGV. CDR3 sequence reads: CARTGTGSEKLFF. The CDR3 bases are TGTGCCAGGACCGGGACAGGGAGTGAAAAACTGTTTTTT.

The chain carries TRBV9 and TRBJ2-3, with TRBD1 identical over 7 bases. CDR3 length: 16 residues. Per the germline V gene, CDR1 is SGDLS and CDR2 is YYNGEE. V trimming: 2 bases; J trimming: 1 base; junction bases outside the gene matches: 7. CDR3 protein: CASSVDGQAGTDTQYF. The CDR3 coding sequence is TGTGCCAGCAGCGTCGACGGACAGGCGGGCACAGATACGCAGTATTTT.

V is TRBV6-2 or TRBV6-3 and J is TRBJ2-7; 9 bases are shared with TRBD1. CDR3 length: 15 amino acids. Germline CDR1 reads MNHEY; CDR2 reads SVGEGT. Trimming cost V 3 bases and J 5 bases; bases outside gene matches: 8. CDR3 nucleotides: TGTGCCAGCAGTTATCGGGGACAGGGATATGACGAGCAGTACTTC. Encoded protein: CASSYRGQGYDEQYF.